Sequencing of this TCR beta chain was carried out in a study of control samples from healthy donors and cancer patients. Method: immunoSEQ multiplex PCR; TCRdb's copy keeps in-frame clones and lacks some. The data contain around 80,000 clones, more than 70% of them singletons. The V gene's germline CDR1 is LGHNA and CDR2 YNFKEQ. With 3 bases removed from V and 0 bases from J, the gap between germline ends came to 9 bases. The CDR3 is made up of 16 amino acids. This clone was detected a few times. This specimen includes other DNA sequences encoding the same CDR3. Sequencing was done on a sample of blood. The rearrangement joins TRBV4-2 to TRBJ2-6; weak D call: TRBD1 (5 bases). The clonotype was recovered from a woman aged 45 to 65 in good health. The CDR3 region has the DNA TGTGCCAGCAGCCAGGCAGGGTCCTCTGGGGCCAACGTCCTGACTTTC. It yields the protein CASSQAGSSGANVLTF.